These 15 T cell receptor beta chains came from one sample sequenced in a study of T cells in Graves' hyperthyroidism and ophthalmopathy (dated by TCRdb to the late 2010s). Library preparation employed multiplex PCR. TCRdb lists the instrument as Illumina HiSeq 2000. TCR beta CDR3 regions were amplified from RNA transcripts. The TCR CDR3 was subjected to a first round of RT-PCR using the HTBI primer set and the Qiagen OneStep RT-PCR kit. The public reads were quality trimmed at Q25 with fastp and then assembled into clones with MiXCR by TCRdb, keeping productive beta chains. All rows with the same CDR3 protein become a single entry with the most common DNA and genes. In this sample the table shows around 240,000 distinct CDR3 sequences, 13% to 15% of which occur a single time. The top ten constitute more than 10% of the sample. The specimen was blood. The receptors were sampled from a woman aged 40 to 50 with Graves' hyperthyroidism that later progressed to Graves' ophthalmopathy.

This clonotype was seen repeatedly, ten times or more. The rearrangement joins TRBV10-3 to TRBJ2-7, with D perhaps being TRBD1 or TRBD2 (5 bases each). Per the germline V gene, CDR1 is ENHRY and CDR2 is SYGVKD. The CDR3 sequence is 12 residues long. Trimming shortened V by 7 bases and J by 0 bases, and 7 bases separated the two germline ends. The CDR3 reads CAIKGSSYEQYF. CDR3 coding DNA: TGTGCCATCAAGGGGAGCTCCTACGAGCAGTACTTC.

This clonotype was seen repeatedly, ten times or more. The chain couples TRBV3-1 to TRBJ2-5; TRBD2 aligns across 7 bases. The ends lost 4 bases at V and 3 bases at J; junction bases unmatched: 11. Germline assignment: CDR1 LGHDT and CDR2 YNNKEL (reference sequence). There are 16 residues in the CDR3. As DNA, the CDR3 is TGTGCCAGCAGCCTGGGTGAGGGCGCGGGAGAAGAGACCCAGTACTTC. This encodes CASSLGEGAGEETQYF.

This clonotype was seen a handful of times. The chain links TRBV18 to TRBJ2-7; no definite D call. Germline V gene lookup returns CDR1 KGHSH and CDR2 LQKENI. The length of the CDR3 is 15 residues. V shed 2 bases and J shed 5 bases, with 16 bases lying between them. CDR3 nucleotide sequence: TGTGCCAGCTCACCAAGGCGCCCGCCGACCCACGAGCAGTACTTC. This gives the protein CASSPRRPPTHEQYF. The complete variable domain, with remaining parts taken from reference TRBV18 and TRBJ2-7, reads NAGVMQNPRHLVRRRGQEARLRCSPMKGHSHVYWYRQLPEEGLKFMVYLQKENIIDESGMPKERFSAEFPKEGPSILRIQQVVRGDSAAYFCASSPRRPPTHEQYFGPGTRLTVT.

A note on this clonotype: A read error is possible here, since a much larger clone lies one base away. The CDR3 loop is CSARIGQAGGPLHF. The CDR3, as DNA: TGCAGTGCTAGGATTGGACAGGCCGGTGGACCCCTCCACTTT. This chain connects TRBV20-1 to TRBJ1-6; TRBD1 matches at 7 bases. The J segment lost 12 bases and the V segment lost 3 bases, leaving 11 bases of the junction unmatched. This CDR3 spans 14 amino acids. Germline CDR1 is DFQATT and CDR2 is SNEGSKA (reference sequence).

This clonotype came up a few times. This chain uses TRBV29-1 with TRBJ2-7; the D is unclear. Germline V gives CDR1 SQVTM, CDR2 ANQGSEA. Trimming shortened V by 6 bases and J by 0 bases, and 9 bases separated the two germline ends. CDR3 length equals 12 residues. This chain's CDR3 is CSVLSGSYEQYF. CDR3 DNA: TGCAGCGTCCTCTCTGGCTCCTACGAGCAGTACTTC.

The V and J genes are TRBV6-1 and TRBJ2-7, with TRBD1 matching over 7 bases. The CDR3 sequence is 14 residues long. J was trimmed by 0 bases and V by 11 bases; bases with no gene match: 10. Germline V lookup: CDR1 MNHNS, CDR2 SASEGT. CDR3 in DNA: TGTGCCGGTGCTCCTGGGACAGTCTCCTACGAGCAGTACTTC. It is translated as CAGAPGTVSYEQYF.

This clonotype was seen many times. The genes are TRBV12-3 or TRBV12-4 and TRBJ2-1; D possibly uses TRBD1 or TRBD2 (5 bases each). V was clipped by 5 bases and J by 6 bases, with 11 bases between them. CDR3 length: 13 residues. Written as DNA, the CDR3 is TGTGCCAGCAGTCCCCCGGGACCCAATGAGCAGTTCTTC. Protein product: CASSPPGPNEQFF.

This clonotype was observed many times. The rearrangement joins TRBV6-1 to TRBJ1-3; possible D gene TRBD1, 5 bases. The CDR3 totals 16 residues. The ends were cut back, 5 bases at V and 1 base at J, with 15 bases in the middle. Germline V gives CDR1 MNHNS, CDR2 SASEGT. CDR3 amino acids: CASSPSGGISGNTIYF. The CDR3 nucleotides are TGTGCCAGCAGTCCCTCCGGGGGGATATCTGGAAACACCATATATTTT.

This clonotype was recorded many times. V and J are TRBV2 and TRBJ2-7; 8 nucleotides agree with TRBD2. This CDR3 has 12 amino acids. The ends lost 6 bases at V and 5 bases at J; junction bases unmatched: 3. The germline V gene encodes CDR1 SNHLY and CDR2 FYNNEI. CDR3 region: CASSLTSDEQYF. For the CDR3, the DNA is TGTGCCAGCAGCTTGACTAGCGACGAGCAGTACTTC.

The chain employs TRBV12-3 or TRBV12-4 and TRBJ1-6, with D unclear. Trimming removed 3 bases from V and 9 bases from J, with 12 bases in between. The CDR3 extends over 14 amino acids. CDR3 residues: CASSLRTDSSPLHF. CDR3 nucleotide sequence: TGTGCCAGCAGTTTGAGGACGGATAGTTCACCCCTCCACTTT.

Notes on this clonotype: A much larger clonotype is one base distant, so this may be a read error. The V gene is TRBV12-3 or TRBV12-4, the J gene TRBJ2-2; a weak D match, TRBD2 (6 bases). CDR3 size: 15 residues. The CDR3: CASSIAGRSTGELFF. In DNA form, the CDR3 reads TGTGCCAGCAGTATAGCAGGGAGGAGCACCGGGGAGCTGTTTTTT.

This clonotype has ten or more counts. The chain has TRBV3-1 and TRBJ2-3; D is possibly TRBD2 (5 bases). The CDR3 has 13 residues. V was clipped by 4 bases and J by 6 bases, with 11 bases between them. Germline lookup yields CDR1 LGHDT and CDR2 YNNKEL (reference sequence). CDR3 nucleotides: TGTGCCAGCAGCCCCCTACGCGGGGATACGCAGTATTTT. It translates to CASSPLRGDTQYF.

This clonotype has more than one count but fewer than ten. This could be a read error, since a much larger clone is one nucleotide away. The chain carries TRBV27 and TRBJ1-6; D gene uncertain. This CDR3 is built from 12 residues. V was cut by 3 bases and J by 12 bases, with 9 bases left in between. Germline CDR1 MNHEY, CDR2 SMNVEV (reference sequence). Written as DNA, the CDR3 is TGTGCCAGCAGTTTTTACGAATTACCCCTCCACTTT. This gives the protein CASSFYELPLHF.

This clonotype was recorded at least ten times. The chain uses TRBV5-1 and TRBJ1-6; D unclear. The ends were cut back, 0 bases at V and 0 bases at J, with 10 bases in the middle. Germline CDR1 and CDR2: SGHRS and YFSETQ. This CDR3 has 17 residues. As DNA, the CDR3 is TGCGCCAGCAGCTTGGACGCCTCGAGCTCCTATAATTCACCCCTCCACTTT. Amino acids: CASSLDASSSYNSPLHF.

The genes are TRBV19 and TRBJ1-1; D unclear. Trimming left V 5 bases short and J 5 bases short, with 12 bases between. The CDR3 covers 13 residues. Germline V gene data show CDR1 as LNHDA and CDR2 as SQIVND (reference sequence). CDR3 amino acids: CASSRAGITEAFF. For the CDR3, the DNA is TGTGCCAGTAGTCGGGCGGGAATTACTGAAGCTTTCTTT.